This TCR beta chain was documented in a study of technical replicates of blood from a handful of donors. V dropped 0 bases and J dropped 0; count of bases not matched to a gene: 12. The length of the CDR3 is 19 residues. CDR1 is SGHRS and CDR2 is YFSETQ in the germline V gene. Sequenced by immunoSEQ multiplex PCR; TCRdb stores in-frame clones only, minus some. Altogether some 100,000 clones are present, just over 95% being singletons, with the ten largest covering approximately 0.2%. The V and J genes are TRBV5-1 and TRBJ2-1; 7 bases map to TRBD2. This sequence was found in a human donor in good health. Sample: T cells isolated from PBMCs. CDR3 sequence (DNA): TGCGCCAGCAGCTTGGAGGCTATAAGCGGGATGGGCTCCTACAATGAGCAGTTCTTC. It is translated as CASSLEAISGMGSYNEQFF.